This TCR beta chain emerged from a study of blood T cell repertoires in COVID-19. On the study more broadly: The analysed material was cDNA or gDNA that came from T cells, B-cell-depleted T cells, or PBMCs.

This study enrolled people aged 18 to 89 from about two dozen US geographic areas. Categorization into cohorts depended on clinical history that participants reported. Recovery meant two consecutive negative NP/OP PCR tests, professional clearance, or resolved symptoms. V was cut by 5 bases and J by 0 bases, with 8 bases left in between. CDR3 length equals 14 residues. Germline CDR1 is MDHEN and CDR2 is SYDVKM. Sequencing used immunoSEQ multiplex PCR; TCRdb keeps in-frame clones, though not all of them. The sample has 150,000 to 200,000 clones; 70% to 85% are singletons. The sample comprised PBMCs or T cells enriched from blood (not recorded which). The sequence was collected from a man between 45 and 60 years old who had recovered from COVID-19. This chain connects TRBV28 to TRBJ1-5, with D perhaps TRBD1 (5 bases). The CDR3 DNA sequence: TGTGCCAGCAGTACACAGGCTAGCAATCAGCCCCAGCATTTT. Protein: CASSTQASNQPQHF.